This T cell receptor beta chain comes out of a study of beta chain features in type 1 diabetes. Looking at the study overall: Researchers looked at 85 million to 110 million sorted cells across all samples. Regarding the study as a whole: The study found that naive, central memory and Treg TCRB repertoires appeared more similar in patients than in healthy donors. Shortening of TCRB CDR3s, moderate but significant, appeared in all four CD4+ subsets of Type 1 diabetes patients.

CDR1 is DFQATT, CDR2 SNEGSKA, per germline (reference sequence). The V and J ends lost 2 bases and 3 bases respectively, with 4 bases between them. The CDR3 is 11 residues long. Investigators reverse transcribed all isolated RNA, so they sequenced expressed TCRB transcripts. The study sequenced naive, central memory and regulatory T cell samples to an average of about 3.8 million reads. Sequenced by immunoSEQ multiplex PCR; TCRdb stores in-frame clones only, minus some. This table holds about 300,000 clones, roughly 8% found once. Concerning this clone: Its antigen remains unknown.

V and J are TRBV20-1 and TRBJ2-5; D is unclear. The sequenced material came from central memory CD4+ T cells from blood. This TCR was sampled from a woman younger than 35 in good health. The chain's CDR3 is CSARREETQYF. CDR3 nucleotides: TGCAGTGCTAGAAGGGAAGAGACCCAGTACTTC.